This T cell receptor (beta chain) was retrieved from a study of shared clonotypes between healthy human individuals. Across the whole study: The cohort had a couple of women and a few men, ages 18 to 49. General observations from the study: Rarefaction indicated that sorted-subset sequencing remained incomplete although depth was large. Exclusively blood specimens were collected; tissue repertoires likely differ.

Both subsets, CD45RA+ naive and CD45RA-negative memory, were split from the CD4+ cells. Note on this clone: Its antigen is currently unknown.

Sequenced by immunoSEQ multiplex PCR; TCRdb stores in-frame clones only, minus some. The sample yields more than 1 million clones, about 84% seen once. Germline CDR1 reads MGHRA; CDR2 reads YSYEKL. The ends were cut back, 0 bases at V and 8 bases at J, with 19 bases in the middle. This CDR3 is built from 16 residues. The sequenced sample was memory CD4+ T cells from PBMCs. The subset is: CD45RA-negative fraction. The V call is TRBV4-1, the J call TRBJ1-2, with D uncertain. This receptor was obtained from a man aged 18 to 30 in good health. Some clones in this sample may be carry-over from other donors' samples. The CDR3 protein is CASSQDARGGRGGYTF. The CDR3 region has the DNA TGCGCCAGCAGCCAAGATGCCCGGGGAGGGAGAGGCGGCTACACCTTC.